This entry lists 10 T cell receptor beta chains sequenced from one sample in a study of Graves' ophthalmopathy and Graves' hyperthyroidism. CDR3 regions of TCR beta were amplified from RNA transcripts. Investigators did first-round RT-PCR with HTBI primers, then second-round multiplex PCR. TCRdb recomputed calls from the multiplex PCR reads with MiXCR, one row per CDR3 protein. This table holds about 660,000 distinct CDR3 sequences, over 40% found once. The sequencing sample was made of peripheral blood. These receptors were collected from an adult man with Graves' ophthalmopathy.

This clonotype occurred a few times. The V and J genes are TRBV7-9 and TRBJ2-7; the match to TRBD1 covers 10 bases. Germline lookup yields CDR1 SEHNR and CDR2 FQNEAQ (reference sequence). This CDR3 is built from 15 residues. The V segment lost 5 bases and the J segment 6 bases; nucleotides outside the gene matches: 10. CDR3 sequence: CASSQDQGQGLEQYF. The DNA of the CDR3 is TGTGCCAGCAGCCAAGATCAGGGACAGGGGCTCGAGCAGTACTTC.

This chain connects TRBV24-1 to TRBJ2-3; TRBD1 matches at 8 bases. The CDR3 contains 17 residues. CDR1 KGHDR and CDR2 SFDVKD come from the germline V gene. V dropped 3 bases and J dropped 3; count of bases not matched to a gene: 10. CDR3 loop: CATSDLGQAKGTDTQYF. The CDR3 DNA is TGTGCCACCAGTGATCTGGGACAGGCAAAAGGGACAGATACGCAGTATTTT.

CDR3: CAWSHSSMNTEAFF. As DNA, the CDR3 is TGTGCCTGGAGTCACAGCTCCATGAACACTGAAGCTTTCTTT. The V and J genes are TRBV30 and TRBJ1-1; D not resolved. The CDR3 totals 14 residues. Germline V gives CDR1 GTSNPN, CDR2 SVGIG (reference sequence). V gave up 2 bases and J gave up 0 bases, with 10 bases separating them.

The chain joins TRBV29-1 to TRBJ1-1; weak D call: TRBD1 (6 bases). Trimming pared 7 bases from V and 6 bases from J, leaving 12 bases between. The CDR3 runs 11 residues. CDR1 is SQVTM and CDR2 is ANQGSEA in the germline V gene. The CDR3 coding sequence is TGCAGCGCACAGGGATGGGCTGAAGCTTTCTTT. It yields the protein CSAQGWAEAFF.

This rearrangement joins TRBV15 to TRBJ1-4, with D unresolved. Germline values: CDR1 LNHNV, CDR2 YYDKDF (reference sequence). The CDR3 totals 13 residues. V was trimmed by 3 bases and J by 7 bases, leaving 9 bases between them. CDR3 sequence (DNA): TGTGCCACCAGCAGCTCGACATTTGAAAAACTGTTTTTT. Protein product: CATSSSTFEKLFF.

This clonotype was found many times. This sequence joins TRBV7-9 and TRBJ2-7; D remains unclear. Looked up from germline, CDR1 is SEHNR and CDR2 is FQNEAQ (reference sequence). With 4 bases removed from V and 1 base from J, the gap between germline ends came to 11 bases. The CDR3 contains 14 residues. The CDR3 DNA reads TGTGCCAGCAGCTCGTGGACGGAATCCTACGAGCAGTACTTC. Translated, it gives CASSSWTESYEQYF.

A note on this clonotype: A junction boundary mismatches the germline segment, possibly from a read error. The chain couples TRBV29-1 to TRBJ1-1, with D possibly being TRBD1 (5 bases). From germline, CDR1 is SQVTM and CDR2 ANQGSEA. The CDR3 extends over 13 amino acids. The chain's CDR3 is CGVGAGKNTEAFF. The CDR3 nucleotides read TGCGGCGTTGGGGCGGGAAAGAACACTGAAGCTTTCTTT.

The table lists this clonotype with many counts. V usage is TRBV6-5 and J usage is TRBJ1-1, with no clear D. The CDR3 consists of 15 residues. Germline CDR1 MNHEY, CDR2 SVGAGI. V was cut by 2 bases and J by 2 bases, with 12 bases left in between. The CDR3 reads CASSYVAARNTEAFF. CDR3 DNA sequence: TGTGCCAGCAGTTACGTAGCCGCTAGAAACACTGAAGCTTTCTTT.

The chain recombines TRBV14 with TRBJ2-1; no reliable D call. The CDR3 has 13 residues. CDR1 is SGHDN and CDR2 is FVKESK in the germline V gene. The ends were cut back, 2 bases at V and 12 bases at J, with 14 bases in the middle. The chain's CDR3 is CASSQMGNLGQFF. The DNA for the CDR3 is TGTGCCAGCAGCCAAATGGGGAACTTGGGGCAGTTCTTC. Drawing the rest from reference TRBV14 and TRBJ2-1, the complete variable domain is EAGVTQFPSHSVIEKGQTVTLRCDPISGHDNLYWYRRVMGKEIKFLLHFVKESKQDESGMPNNRFLAERTGGTYSTLKVQPAELEDSGVYFCASSQMGNLGQFFGPGTRLTVL.

Ten or more counts support this clonotype. The gene calls are TRBV9 and TRBJ1-2; unclear D gene. Germline loops: CDR1 SGDLS, CDR2 YYNGEE. This CDR3 comprises 12 residues. The V gene lost 4 bases and the J gene lost 4 bases, with 8 bases spanning the gap. The CDR3 bases are TGTGCCAGCAGCAAAGACACCTATGGCTACACCTTC. Translating gives CASSKDTYGYTF.